This TCR beta chain came from a study of identical twins. The CDR3 sequence is 11 residues long. V lost 2 bases, J lost 5 bases, and 3 bases lay in between. Germline CDR1 reads SNHLY; CDR2 reads FYNNEI. This clonotype was detected ten times or more. Template switching (which added a universal primer site) was used, and cDNA carried unique molecular identifiers. TCRdb reprocessed the 5' RACE reads with MiXCR, giving one entry per CDR3 protein. In the table there are hundreds of thousands of distinct CDR3 sequences, more than 6.5% of which are singletons. The data were also submitted as part of a second study, on yellow fever vaccine responses in identical twins.

Sequencing was done on a sample of memory (CD45RO+) T cells sorted from blood. This clonotype originated in a woman younger than 35 in good health. J is TRBJ2-5 and V is TRBV2; D unresolved. CDR3 bases: TGTGCCAGCAGTGAACGGGAGACCCAGTACTTC. Translated: CASSERETQYF.